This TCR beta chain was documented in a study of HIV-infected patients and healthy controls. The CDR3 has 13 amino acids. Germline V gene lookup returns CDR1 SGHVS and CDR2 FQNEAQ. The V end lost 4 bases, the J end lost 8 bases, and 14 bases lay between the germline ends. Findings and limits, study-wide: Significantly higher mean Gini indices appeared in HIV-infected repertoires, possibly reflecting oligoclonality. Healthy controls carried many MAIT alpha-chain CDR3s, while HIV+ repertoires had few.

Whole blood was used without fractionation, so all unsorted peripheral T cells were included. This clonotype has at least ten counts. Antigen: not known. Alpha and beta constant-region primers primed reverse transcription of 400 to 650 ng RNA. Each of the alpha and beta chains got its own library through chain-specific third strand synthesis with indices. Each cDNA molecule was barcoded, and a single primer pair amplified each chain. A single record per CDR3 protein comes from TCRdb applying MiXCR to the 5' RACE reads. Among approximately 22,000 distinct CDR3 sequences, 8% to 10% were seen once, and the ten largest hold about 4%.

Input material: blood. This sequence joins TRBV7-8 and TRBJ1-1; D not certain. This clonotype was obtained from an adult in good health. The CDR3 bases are TGTGCCAGCAGCTCACAAGTCAGCGGGGAAGCTTTCTTT. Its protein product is CASSSQVSGEAFF.